The source of this T cell receptor beta chain is a study of patients and donors after allogeneic stem cell transplantation. With respect to this clonotype: One end of the junction does not line up with germline, which may come from a read error.

Germline values: CDR1 SEHNR, CDR2 FQNEAQ (reference sequence). This CDR3 contains 15 residues. TCRdb itself ran the RT-PCR reads through MiXCR, one entry per CDR3 protein. The data show roughly 960,000 distinct CDR3 sequences, 15% to 20% seen once. The sample comprised blood, either unsorted or a sorted T cell fraction (not recorded which). The J gene is TRBJ2-3, the V gene TRBV7-9; 11 bases match TRBD2. This clonotype originated in a human donor who was either an allogeneic HSCT recipient or a stem cell or donor lymphocyte infusion donor (not recorded which). It is not recorded whose cells these are; they may come from a transplant donor. This CDR3 reads CASSLDTSGSPPLDF. CDR3 nucleotide sequence: TGTGCCAGCAGCTTAGATACTAGCGGGAGTCCCCCGTTGGATTTT.